Described below is a single T cell receptor beta chain sequence and its context. Its antigen remains undetermined. No base qualities exist here, and no much larger clone lies one base off it. These data originate in a study of chemoradiotherapy in HPV16-positive cancers (dated 2022 in TCRdb). Study-level background: Functional T-cell assays on cells from a couple of HPV16-positive patients defined candidate HPV-specific T-cell clones and common TCR motifs. TCR repertoires from 86 patients with HPV-related cancers were then used to track the candidate HPV-specific TCRs and motifs. The study asked whether T-cell immunity against the HPV oncoproteins E6 and E7 changes during chemoradiotherapy and whether it affects survival. The paper's findings and limits, for the study overall: In HPV16-positive patients, expansion of HPV-responsive T cells during chemoradiotherapy was associated with improved recurrence-free survival. Expansion of candidate HPV-specific clones and E7-related TCR motifs was observed in the tumor microenvironment during treatment, whereas no such expansion was observed for non-HPV-specific T cells. The survival association was reported for HPV16-positive patients, and the functional definition of HPV-specific T cells was derived from only a couple of HPV16-positive patients.

Repertoires were sampled repeatedly over the course of chemoradiotherapy, so clonal expansion could be followed in the tumor microenvironment. To prepare the library, the immunoSEQ multiplex PCR assay was applied. TCRdb took this table from immuneACCESS and kept in-frame rearrangements with V and J called. Such tables lack part of the clones; where checked against another copy, unresolved V genes explain under half of the gap, and the rest is unexplained. The table for this sample lists around 7,400 clones; approximately 79% of them were counted only once. Together, the top ten hold around 15% of the sample. The trim is 4 bases for V and 1 base for J, with a gap of 19 bases between the germline ends. Via the germline V gene, CDR1 is MNHNS and CDR2 SASEGT. The CDR3 contains 17 residues, cysteine and phenylalanine counted. Only the CDR3 part of the read is kept: 51 bases, read in frame from the first base.

Sequenced material: tumor tissue, taken from a patient who underwent chemoradiotherapy. This TCR came from a human donor with HPV-associated anogenital cancer. The chain uses TRBV6-1 and TRBJ2-5; the D element might be TRBD1 or TRBD2, as each aligns at 5 bases. The DNA sequence follows: TGTGCCAGCAGTGTGGGGGTCGGGGTTTTGGTCCAAGAGACCCAGTACTTC. Its amino acids are CASSVGVGVLVQETQYF.